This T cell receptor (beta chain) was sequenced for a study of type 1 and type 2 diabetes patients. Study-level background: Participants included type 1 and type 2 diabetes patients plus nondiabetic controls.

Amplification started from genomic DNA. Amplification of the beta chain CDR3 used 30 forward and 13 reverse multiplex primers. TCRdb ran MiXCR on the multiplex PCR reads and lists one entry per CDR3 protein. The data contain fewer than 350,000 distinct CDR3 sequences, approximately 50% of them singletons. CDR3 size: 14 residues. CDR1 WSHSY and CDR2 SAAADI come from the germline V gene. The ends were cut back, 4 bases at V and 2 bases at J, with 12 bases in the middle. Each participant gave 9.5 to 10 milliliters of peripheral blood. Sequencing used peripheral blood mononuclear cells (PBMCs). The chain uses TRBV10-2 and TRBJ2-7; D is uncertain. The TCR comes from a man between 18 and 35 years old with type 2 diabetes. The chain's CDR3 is CASSGYSAPYEQYF. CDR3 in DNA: TGCGCCAGCAGTGGCTACAGTGCTCCCTACGAGCAGTACTTC.